A selection of T cell receptor beta chains follows, all from one sample in a study of control samples from healthy donors and cancer patients. Sequencing was performed with immunoSEQ multiplex PCR; in TCRdb, only in-frame clones are kept and a portion is missing. The sample yields approximately 9,800 clones, just over 90% seen once. The material sequenced was PBMCs. The receptors shown here come from a man in his fifties or sixties with colorectal cancer. The CDR3 runs from the conserved cysteine through the conserved F or W. A D gene is named only where the DNA matches it firmly. Clone size appears in some rows only: once, few, many, or a class for an expanded clone.

j_call d_call v_call clone_size cdr3_aa cdr3_nt
TRBJ2-1 TRBD2 TRBV6-8 . CASSYPAGGYNEQFF TGTGCCAGCAGTTACCCAGCGGGGGGCTACAATGAGCAGTTCTTC
TRBJ1-2 . TRBV10-3 . CAISENDRGYGYTF TGTGCCATCAGTGAGAACGACCGGGGGTATGGCTACACCTTC
TRBJ2-3 . TRBV5-1 . CASGPTIAADTQYF TGCGCCAGCGGACCGACTATAGCAGCAGATACGCAGTATTTT
TRBJ1-5 . TRBV28 . CASQGGRNSNQPQHF TGTGCCAGTCAGGGCGGACGGAATAGCAATCAGCCCCAGCATTTT
TRBJ1-4 TRBD1 TRBV28 . CASSRRQGSREKLFF TGTGCCAGCAGCCGCAGACAGGGAAGTAGGGAAAAACTGTTTTTT
TRBJ2-7 TRBD2 TRBV19 . CASRSLSGGADEQYF TGTGCCAGTAGGAGCCTCAGCGGGGGGGCCGACGAGCAGTACTTC
TRBJ2-5 . TRBV5-1 once CASSLAGVQETQYF TGCGCCAGCAGCTTGGCCGGGGTACAAGAGACCCAGTACTTC
TRBJ2-5 TRBD1 TRBV6-5 . CASSTRQGAGETQYF TGTGCCAGCAGTACCAGACAGGGGGCAGGGGAGACCCAGTACTTC
TRBJ1-1 . TRBV19 . CASSIDLRVGDGEAFF TGTGCCAGTAGTATAGATCTGAGGGTTGGGGACGGTGAAGCTTTCTTT
TRBJ1-2 . TRBV5-1 . CASSLVGGLGYGYTF TGCGCCAGCAGCTTGGTGGGGGGGCTCGGCTATGGCTACACCTTC
TRBJ1-1 . TRBV28 once CASKPDSGSRNTEAFF TGTGCCAGCAAACCAGATTCAGGGTCGCGGAACACTGAAGCTTTCTTT
TRBJ1-1 . TRBV2 . CASMRFTEAFF TGTGCCAGCATGCGGTTTACTGAAGCTTTCTTT